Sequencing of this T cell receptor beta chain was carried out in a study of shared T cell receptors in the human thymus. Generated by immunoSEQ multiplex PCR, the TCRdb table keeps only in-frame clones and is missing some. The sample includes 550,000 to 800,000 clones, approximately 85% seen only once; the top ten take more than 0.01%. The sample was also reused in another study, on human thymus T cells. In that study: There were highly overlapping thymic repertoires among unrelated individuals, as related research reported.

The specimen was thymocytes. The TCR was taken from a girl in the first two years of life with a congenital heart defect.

The chain's CDR3 is CASSRGMRTEAFF. DNA of the CDR3: TGTGCCAGCAGCCGGGGGATGAGAACTGAAGCTTTCTTT. This chain links TRBV28 with TRBJ1-1; D is perhaps TRBD1 (5 bases). Germline V gene data show CDR1 as MDHEN and CDR2 as SYDVKM. CDR3 size: 13 residues. V was cut by 6 bases and J by 5 bases, with 13 bases left in between.